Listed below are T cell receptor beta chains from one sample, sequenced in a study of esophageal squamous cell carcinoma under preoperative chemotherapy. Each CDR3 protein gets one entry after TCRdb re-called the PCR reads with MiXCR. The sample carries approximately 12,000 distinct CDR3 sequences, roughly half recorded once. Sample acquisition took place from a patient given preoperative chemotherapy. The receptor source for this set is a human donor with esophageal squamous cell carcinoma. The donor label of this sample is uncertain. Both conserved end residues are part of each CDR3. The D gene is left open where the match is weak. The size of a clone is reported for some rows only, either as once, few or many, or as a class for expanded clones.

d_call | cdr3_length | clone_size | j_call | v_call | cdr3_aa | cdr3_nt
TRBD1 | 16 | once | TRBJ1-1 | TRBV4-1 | CASSQGTGGGNTEAFF | TGCGCCAGCAGCCAAGGTACAGGGGGAGGGAACACTGAAGCTTTCTTT
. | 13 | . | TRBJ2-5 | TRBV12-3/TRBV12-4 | CASSSSRQETQYF | TGTGCCAGCAGTTCTAGCCGCCAAGAGACCCAGTACTTC
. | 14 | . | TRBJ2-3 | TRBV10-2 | CAGSGGGDAETQYF | TGCGCGGGGAGTGGGGGTGGAGACGCGGAGACGCAGTATTTC
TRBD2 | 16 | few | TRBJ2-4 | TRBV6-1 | CASKAGALGAKNIQYF | TGTGCCTCAAAAGCGGGAGCGCTGGGAGCCAAAAACATTCAGTACTTC
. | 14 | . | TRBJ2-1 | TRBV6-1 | CASRGWGIYNEQFF | TGTGCCAGCAGGGGCTGGGGGATATACAATGAGCAGTTTTTC
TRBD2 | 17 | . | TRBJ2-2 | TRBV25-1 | CASSNERSGVRSGELFF | TGTGCCAGCAGTAACGAACGGAGCGGGGTGAGGTCCGGGGAGCTGTTTTTT
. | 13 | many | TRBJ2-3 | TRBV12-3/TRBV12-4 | CASGDGGADTQYF | TGTGCCAGCGGCGATGGGGGCGCAGATACGCAGTATTTT
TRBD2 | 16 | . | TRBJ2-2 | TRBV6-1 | CASSVVIAGGTGELFF | TGTGCCAGCAGTGTTGTAATAGCGGGAGGCACCGGGGAGCTGTTTTTT
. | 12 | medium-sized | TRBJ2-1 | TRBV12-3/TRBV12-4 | CASSKGGDEQFF | TGTGCCAGCAGTAAAGGGGGGGATGAGCAGTTCTTC
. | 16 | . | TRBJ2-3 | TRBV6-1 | CASRGFGGRYTDTQYF | TGTGCCAGCAGGGGATTTGGGGGACGCTACACAGATACGCAGTATTTC
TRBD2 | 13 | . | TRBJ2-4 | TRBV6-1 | CASGGGGKDIQYF | TGTGCCAGCGGGGGCGGGGGGAAAGACATTCAGTACTTC
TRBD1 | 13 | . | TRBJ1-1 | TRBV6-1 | CASRPGQRTEAFF | TGTGCCAGCAGGCCGGGACAGCGGACCGAAGCTTTCTTT
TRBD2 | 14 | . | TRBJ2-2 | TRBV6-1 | CASRSSGSRNELFF | TGTGCCAGCAGATCTAGCGGGAGTAGGAATGAGCTGTTTTTT
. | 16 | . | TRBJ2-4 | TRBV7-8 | CASSHGTAIAKNIQLF | TGTGCCAGCAGCCACGGGACTGCAATAGCCAAAAACATTCAGTTATTC
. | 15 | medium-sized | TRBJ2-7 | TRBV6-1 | CASSEAERTYNEQYF | TGTGCCAGCAGTGAAGCAGAGAGGACCTACAATGAGCAGTACTTC
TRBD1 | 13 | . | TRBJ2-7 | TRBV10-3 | CAISAGQEGEQYF | TGTGCCATCAGCGCGGGACAGGAGGGCGAGCAGTACTTC
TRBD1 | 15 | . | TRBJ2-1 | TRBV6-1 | CASSVADRGYEEQFF | TGTGCCAGCAGTGTAGCGGACAGGGGCTACGAGGAGCAGTTCTTT
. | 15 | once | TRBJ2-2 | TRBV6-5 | CASIIEGVNTGALYF | TGTGCCAGCATTATAGAGGGTGTGAACACCGGGGCGCTGTATTTT
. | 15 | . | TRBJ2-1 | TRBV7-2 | CASSLIQLPGETQFF | TGTGCCAGCAGCTTAATCCAGCTCCCCGGAGAGACCCAGTTCTTC
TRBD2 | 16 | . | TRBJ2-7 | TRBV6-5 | CASSYRLLAGAYEQYF | TGTGCCAGCAGTTACCGGCTGCTAGCGGGAGCCTACGAGCAGTACTTC
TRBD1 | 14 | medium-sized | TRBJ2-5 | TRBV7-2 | CASSMTGGQETQYF | TGTGCCAGCAGCATGACAGGGGGGCAAGAGACCCAGTACTTC
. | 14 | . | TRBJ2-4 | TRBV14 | CASSLRSDGDTQYF | TGTGCCAGCAGCTTGCGTTCCGACGGGGACACTCAGTACTTC
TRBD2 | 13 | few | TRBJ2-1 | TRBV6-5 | CASSYSSGGEQFF | TGTGCCAGCAGTTACTCGTCGGGGGGTGAGCAGTTCTTC
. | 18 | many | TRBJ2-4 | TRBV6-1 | CASSERGGSGYVKNIQYF | TGTGCCAGCAGTGAAAGGGGGGGGTCGGGATATGTCAAAAACATTCAGTACTTC
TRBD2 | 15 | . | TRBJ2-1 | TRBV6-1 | CASSHTSGAPYEQFF | TGTGCCAGCAGTCATACTAGCGGGGCCCCCTACGAGCAGTTCTTC
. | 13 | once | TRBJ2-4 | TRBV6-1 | CASCRCDKDIQYF | TGTGCCAGTTGTCGCTGCGACAAAGACATCCAGTACTTC
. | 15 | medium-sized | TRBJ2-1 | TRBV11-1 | CASSLVHGTNDEQFF | TGTGCCAGCAGCTTAGTACACGGGACAAACGATGAGCAGTTCTTC
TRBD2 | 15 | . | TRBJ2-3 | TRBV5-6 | CASSFKAGGWGTQYF | TGTGCCAGCAGCTTTAAAGCGGGGGGCTGGGGTACGCAGTATTTT
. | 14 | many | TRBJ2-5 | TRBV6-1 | CASSRDPDQETQYF | TGTGCCAGCAGTCGGGACCCTGACCAAGAGACCCAGTACTTC
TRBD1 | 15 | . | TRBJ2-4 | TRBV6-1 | CASSPTGAGKDTQYF | TGTGCCAGCAGCCCGACAGGGGCAGGCAAAGATACGCAGTACTTC